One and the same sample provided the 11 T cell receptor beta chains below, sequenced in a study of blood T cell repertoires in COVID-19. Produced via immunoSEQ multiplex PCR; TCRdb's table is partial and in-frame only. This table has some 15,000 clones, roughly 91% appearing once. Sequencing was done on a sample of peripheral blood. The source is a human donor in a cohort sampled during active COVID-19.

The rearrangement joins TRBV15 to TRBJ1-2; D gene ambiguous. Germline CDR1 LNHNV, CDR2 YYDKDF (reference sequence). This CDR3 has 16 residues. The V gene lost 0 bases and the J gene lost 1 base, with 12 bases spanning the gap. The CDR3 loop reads CATSRDLAGDNYGYTF. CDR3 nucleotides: TGTGCCACCAGCAGAGATCTGGCAGGTGATAACTATGGCTACACCTTC.

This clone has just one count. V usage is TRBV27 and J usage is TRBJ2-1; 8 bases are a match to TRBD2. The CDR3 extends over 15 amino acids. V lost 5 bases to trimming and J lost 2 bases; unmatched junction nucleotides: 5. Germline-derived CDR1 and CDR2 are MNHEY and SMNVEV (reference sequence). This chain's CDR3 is CASSLLADPYNEQFF. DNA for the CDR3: TGTGCCAGCAGTCTACTAGCGGACCCCTACAATGAGCAGTTCTTC.

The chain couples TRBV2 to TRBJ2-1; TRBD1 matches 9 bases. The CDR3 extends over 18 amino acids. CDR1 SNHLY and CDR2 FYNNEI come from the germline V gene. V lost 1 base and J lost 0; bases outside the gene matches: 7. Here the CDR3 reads CASSEEGQGYSSYNEQFF. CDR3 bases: TGTGCCAGCAGTGAAGAAGGACAGGGGTATTCCTCCTACAATGAGCAGTTCTTC.

CDR3 residues: CATSRDLVSGSSDTQYF. CDR3 sequence (DNA): TGTGCCACCAGCAGAGATCTTGTTAGCGGGAGTTCTGATACGCAGTATTTT. The J gene is TRBJ2-3, the V gene TRBV15; 9 bases line up with TRBD2. Losses at the gene ends were 0 bases for V and 6 bases for J; bases not matched to a gene: 10. The CDR3 consists of 17 residues. Looked up from germline, CDR1 is LNHNV and CDR2 is YYDKDF (reference sequence). The whole variable domain, filled in from reference TRBV15 and TRBJ2-3, reads DAMVIQNPRYQVTQFGKPVTLSCSQTLNHNVMYWYQQKSSQAPKLLFHYYDKDFNNEADTPDNFQSRRPNTSFCFLDIRSPGLGDTAMYLCATSRDLVSGSSDTQYFGPGTRLTVL.

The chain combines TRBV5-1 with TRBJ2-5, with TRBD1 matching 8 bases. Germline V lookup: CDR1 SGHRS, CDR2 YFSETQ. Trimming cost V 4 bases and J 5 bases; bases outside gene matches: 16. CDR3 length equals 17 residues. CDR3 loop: CASSHEGLRTGMETQYF. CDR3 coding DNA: TGCGCCAGCAGCCACGAAGGACTAAGGACAGGGATGGAGACCCAGTACTTC. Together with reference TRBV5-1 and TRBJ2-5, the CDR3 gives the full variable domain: KAGVTQTPRYLIKTRGQQVTLSCSPISGHRSVSWYQQTPGQGLQFLFEYFSETQRNKGNFPGRFSGRQFSNSRSEMNVSTLELGDSALYLCASSHEGLRTGMETQYFGPGTRLLVL.

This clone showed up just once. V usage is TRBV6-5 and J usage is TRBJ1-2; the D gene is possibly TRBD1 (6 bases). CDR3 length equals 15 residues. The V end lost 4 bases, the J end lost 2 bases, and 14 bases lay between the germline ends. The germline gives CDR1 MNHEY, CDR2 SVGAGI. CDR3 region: CASSFGRGSNYGYTF. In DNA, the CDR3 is TGTGCCAGCAGTTTCGGCAGGGGATCCAACTATGGCTACACCTTC.

The CDR3, as DNA: TGTGCCAGCAGCTTAGGGGGACTAGCGGGAGTAGCCGGGGGAAACATTCAGTACTTC. It codes for CASSLGGLAGVAGGNIQYF. The chain carries TRBV13 and TRBJ2-4, with 14 nucleotides matching TRBD2. Per germline, CDR1 PRHDT and CDR2 FYEKMQ (reference sequence). The CDR3 length is 19 residues. With 0 bases clipped from V and 6 bases from J, the junction kept 10 bases outside the gene matches.

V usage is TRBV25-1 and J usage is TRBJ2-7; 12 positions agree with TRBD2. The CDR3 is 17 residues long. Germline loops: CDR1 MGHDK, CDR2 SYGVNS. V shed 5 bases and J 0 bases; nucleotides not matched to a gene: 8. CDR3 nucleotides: TGTGCCAGCAGTTCACCGGGACTAGCGGGTCTCTCCTACGAGCAGTACTTC. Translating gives CASSSPGLAGLSYEQYF.

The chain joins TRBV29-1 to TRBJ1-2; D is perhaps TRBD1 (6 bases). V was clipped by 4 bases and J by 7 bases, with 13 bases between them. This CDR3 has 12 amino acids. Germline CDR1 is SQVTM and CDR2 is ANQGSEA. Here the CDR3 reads CSVGGGAIGYTF. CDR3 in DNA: TGCAGCGTTGGAGGGGGGGCGATTGGCTACACCTTC.

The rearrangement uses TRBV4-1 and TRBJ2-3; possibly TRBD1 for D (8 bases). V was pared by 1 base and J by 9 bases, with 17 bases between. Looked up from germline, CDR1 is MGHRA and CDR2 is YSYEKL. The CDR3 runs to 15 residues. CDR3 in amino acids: CASSQGGGTGETQYF. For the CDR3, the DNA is TGCGCCAGCAGCCAAGGGGGGGGGACAGGCGAAACGCAGTATTTT.

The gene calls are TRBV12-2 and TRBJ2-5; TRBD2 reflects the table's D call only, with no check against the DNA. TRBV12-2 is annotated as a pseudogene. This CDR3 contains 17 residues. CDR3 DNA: TGTGCAAGTCGCCCCGCGAGTGACACTAGCGTTAAAGAGACCCAGTACTTC. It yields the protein CASRPASDTSVKETQYF.